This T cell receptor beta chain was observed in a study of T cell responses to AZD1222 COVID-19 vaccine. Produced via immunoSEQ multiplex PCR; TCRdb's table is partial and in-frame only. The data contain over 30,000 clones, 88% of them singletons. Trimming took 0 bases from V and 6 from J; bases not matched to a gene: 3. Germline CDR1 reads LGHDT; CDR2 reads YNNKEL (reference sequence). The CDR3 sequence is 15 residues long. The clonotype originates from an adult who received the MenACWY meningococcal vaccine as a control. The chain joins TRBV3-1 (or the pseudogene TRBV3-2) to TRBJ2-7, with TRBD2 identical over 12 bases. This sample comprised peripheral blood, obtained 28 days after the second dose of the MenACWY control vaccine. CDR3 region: CASSQDLAGGREQYF. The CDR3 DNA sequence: TGTGCCAGCAGCCAAGATCTAGCGGGAGGGCGCGAGCAGTACTTC.